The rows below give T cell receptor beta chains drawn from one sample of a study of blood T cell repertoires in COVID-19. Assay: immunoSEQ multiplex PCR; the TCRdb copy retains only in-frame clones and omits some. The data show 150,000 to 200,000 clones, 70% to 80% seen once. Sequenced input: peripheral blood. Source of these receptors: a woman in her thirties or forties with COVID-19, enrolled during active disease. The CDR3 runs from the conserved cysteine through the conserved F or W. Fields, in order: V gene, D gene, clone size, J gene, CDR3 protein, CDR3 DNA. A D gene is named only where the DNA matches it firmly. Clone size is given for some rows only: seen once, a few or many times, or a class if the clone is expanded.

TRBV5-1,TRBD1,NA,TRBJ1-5,CASSLGDRANQPQHF,TGCGCCAGCAGCTTGGGTGACAGGGCTAATCAGCCCCAGCATTTT
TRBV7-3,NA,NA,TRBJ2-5,CASSLDPLRGTQYF,TGTGCCAGCAGCTTAGACCCCCTAAGGGGGACCCAGTACTTC
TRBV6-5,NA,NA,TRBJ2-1,CASSKPPRDEQFF,TGTGCCAGCAGTAAGCCGCCCAGGGATGAGCAGTTCTTC
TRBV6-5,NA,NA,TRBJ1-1,CASSYSRGTEAFF,TGTGCCAGCAGTTACTCGAGAGGCACTGAAGCTTTCTTT
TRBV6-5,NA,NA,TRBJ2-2,CASTYGTGVVAGELFF,TGTGCCAGCACTTACGGTACGGGAGTGGTCGCCGGGGAGCTGTTTTTT
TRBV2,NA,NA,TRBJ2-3,CASSEPRDTQYF,TGTGCCAGCAGTGAACCCCGGGATACGCAGTATTTT
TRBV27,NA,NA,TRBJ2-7,CASSYDSSSVYEQYF,TGTGCCAGCAGCTACGACAGTTCGTCCGTCTACGAGCAGTACTTC
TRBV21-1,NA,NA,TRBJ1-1,CASSKSSGCNTEAFF,TGTGCCAGCAGCAAGTCCTCCGGGTGTAACACTGAAGCTTTCTTT
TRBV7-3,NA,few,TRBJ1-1,CASSLWWGSEAFF,TGTGCCAGCAGCTTATGGTGGGGCAGTGAAGCTTTCTTT
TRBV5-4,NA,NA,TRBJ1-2,CASSWLAGDNYGYTF,TGTGCCAGCAGCTGGCTGGCGGGAGATAACTATGGCTACACCTTC
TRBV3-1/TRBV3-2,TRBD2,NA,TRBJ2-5,CASSQSSGRQETQYF,TGTGCCAGCAGCCAATCTAGCGGGAGGCAAGAGACCCAGTACTTC
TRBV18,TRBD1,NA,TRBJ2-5,CASSPGQGRGQETQYF,TGTGCCAGCTCCCCTGGACAGGGAAGAGGACAAGAGACCCAGTACTTC